Listed here are 9 T cell receptor beta chains from one sample, sequenced in a study of T cell repertoires in cytomegalovirus infection. TCRdb reprocessed the reads with MiXCR, giving one entry per CDR3 protein. The sample holds just under 300,000 distinct CDR3 sequences, about a tenth seen once. Material: PBMCs. The receptors were gathered from a human donor in good health (CMV status not recorded). Some clones in this sample may be carry-over from other donors' samples.

This clonotype was picked up one time. The chain employs TRBV5-1 and TRBJ1-1; D uncertain. V was shortened by 4 bases and J by 0 bases, with 4 bases between the two germline ends. The CDR3 is made up of 12 amino acids. Germline loops: CDR1 SGHRS, CDR2 YFSETQ. The CDR3 sequence: CASSNLNTEAFF. The CDR3 DNA reads as TGCGCCAGCAGCAACCTGAACACTGAAGCTTTCTTT.

This clonotype was seen at least ten times. This sequence joins TRBV7-9 and TRBJ2-6; 9 bases are a match to TRBD1. Germline assignment: CDR1 SEHNR and CDR2 FQNEAQ (reference sequence). This CDR3 is 18 amino acids long. The junction had 9 bases not matched to a gene; V was cut back by 6 bases and J by 0 bases. The CDR3 is CASRDWDRAFSGANVLTF. CDR3 nucleotide sequence: TGTGCCAGCAGGGACTGGGACAGGGCGTTCTCTGGGGCCAACGTCCTGACTTTC.

The chain combines TRBV27 with TRBJ1-2, with D tentatively TRBD1 (5 bases). Looked up from germline, CDR1 is MNHEY and CDR2 is SMNVEV (reference sequence). Trimming took off 5 bases at V and 4 bases at J, with 14 bases between the two ends. The CDR3 runs 14 residues. CDR3 amino acids: CASSRLRGGYGYTF. The CDR3 DNA is TGTGCCAGCAGTCGGCTGAGGGGAGGCTATGGCTACACCTTC.

In its sample, this clonotype was seen many times. J is TRBJ1-5 and V is TRBV7-2; tentatively, D is TRBD1 (5 bases). V gave up 5 bases and J gave up 0 bases, with 11 bases separating them. Looked up from germline, CDR1 is SGHTA and CDR2 is FQGNSA. This CDR3 has 15 residues. CDR3 coding DNA: TGTGCCAGCAGCCCTGGGGGGGTTAGCAATCAGCCCCAGCATTTT. Translating gives CASSPGGVSNQPQHF.

This chain joins TRBV20-1 and TRBJ2-1, with D unclear. Looked up from germline, CDR1 is DFQATT and CDR2 is SNEGSKA (reference sequence). V shed 4 bases and J shed 0 bases, with 10 bases lying between them. CDR3 length: 14 amino acids. CDR3: CSATSVSSYNEQFF. CDR3 DNA sequence: TGCAGTGCTACGTCTGTGAGCTCCTACAATGAGCAGTTCTTC.

This clonotype has a count of ten or more. This rearrangement joins TRBV6-2 or TRBV6-3 to TRBJ1-5, with D maybe TRBD1 (6 bases). The germline V gene encodes CDR1 MNHEY and CDR2 SVGEGT. The V end was cut by 2 bases, the J end by 7 bases, with 15 bases between. This CDR3 is 15 amino acids long. The CDR3 region is CASSYNSQGYQPQHF. The CDR3 DNA is TGTGCCAGCAGTTACAATTCACAGGGCTACCAGCCCCAGCATTTT.

This clonotype was counted ten times or more. This chain links TRBV7-2 with TRBJ2-5, with D perhaps matching TRBD1 (6 bases). In germline, CDR1 is SGHTA, CDR2 FQGNSA. This CDR3 spans 14 amino acids. Trimming shortened V by 2 bases and J by 5 bases, and 12 bases separated the two germline ends. CDR3 in amino acids: CASSLRFTGETQYF. The CDR3, as DNA: TGTGCCAGCAGCTTACGGTTTACAGGGGAGACCCAGTACTTC.

This clonotype was detected many times. The chain joins TRBV7-6 to TRBJ1-5; D unresolved. Trimming took 1 base from V and 4 from J, leaving 8 bases between them. CDR3 length: 14 residues. Germline CDR1 SGHVS, CDR2 FNYEAQ. The CDR3 bases are TGTGCCAGCAGCTTAGAGGCAGTTAATCAGCCCCAGCATTTT. Protein product: CASSLEAVNQPQHF. Using reference TRBV7-6 and TRBJ1-5 for the parts outside the CDR3, the full variable domain is GAGVSQSPRYKVTKRGQDVALRCDPISGHVSLYWYRQALGQGPEFLTYFNYEAQQDKSGLPNDRFSAERPEGSISTLTIQRTEQRDSAMYRCASSLEAVNQPQHFGDGTRLSIL.

The rearrangement links TRBV3-1 to TRBJ2-1; 9 bases map to TRBD1. The CDR3 has 16 amino acids. The V and J ends lost 4 bases and 7 bases, in that order; junction bases with no gene match: 11. Per the germline V gene, CDR1 is LGHDT and CDR2 is YNNKEL (reference sequence). CDR3 DNA sequence: TGTGCCAGCAGCCCGGGGAGAGGGACAGGGTCGAATGAGCAGTTCTTC. It encodes CASSPGRGTGSNEQFF.